This T cell receptor beta chain was profiled in a study of Ad26.COV2.S vaccination and SARS-CoV-2 variants. The protocol was immunoSEQ multiplex PCR, while the TCRdb copy is restricted to in-frame clones and leaves out a portion. The table lists hundreds of thousands of clones, 92% of them singletons. CDR1 and CDR2 (germline): SGHNT, YYREEE (reference sequence). J lost 6 bases, V lost 3 bases, and 2 bases had no gene match. The length of the CDR3 is 13 residues. The study's findings and limits: Total T cell responses, in the TCR breadth and depth analyses, may have been underestimated.

On this clone itself: Its antigen is unidentified.

The chain has TRBV5-4 and TRBJ2-7, with 11 bases lining up with TRBD2. The sequence was collected from a human donor who had recovered from COVID-19. The source material was peripheral blood, sampled after recovery from COVID-19. For the CDR3, the DNA is TGTGCCAGCAGCTACGGGACTAGCGGCGAGCAGTACTTC. Translating gives CASSYGTSGEQYF. Complete variable domain (other parts from reference TRBV5-4 and TRBJ2-7): ETGVTQSPTHLIKTRGQQVTLRCSSQSGHNTVSWYQQALGQGPQFIFQYYREEENGRGNFPPRFSGLQFPNYSSELNVNALELDDSALYLCASSYGTSGEQYFGPGTRLTVT.